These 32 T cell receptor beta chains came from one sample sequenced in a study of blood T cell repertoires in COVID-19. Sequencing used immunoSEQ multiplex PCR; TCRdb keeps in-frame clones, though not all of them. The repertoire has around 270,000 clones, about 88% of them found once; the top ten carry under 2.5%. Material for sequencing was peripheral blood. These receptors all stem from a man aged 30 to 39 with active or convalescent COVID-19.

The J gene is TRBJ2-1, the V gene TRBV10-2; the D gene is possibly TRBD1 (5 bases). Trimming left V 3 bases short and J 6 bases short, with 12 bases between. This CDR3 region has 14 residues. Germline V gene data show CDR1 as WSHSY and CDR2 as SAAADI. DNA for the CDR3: TGCGCCAGCAGTGAAGAAGGGGCACCCAATGAGCAGTTCTTC. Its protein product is CASSEEGAPNEQFF.

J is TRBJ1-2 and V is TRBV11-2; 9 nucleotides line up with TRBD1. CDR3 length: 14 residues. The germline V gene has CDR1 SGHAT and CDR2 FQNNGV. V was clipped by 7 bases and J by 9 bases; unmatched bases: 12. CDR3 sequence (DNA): TGTGCCAGCACCCCGGGACAGGGCGTTGGTAGCTACACCTTC. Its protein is CASTPGQGVGSYTF.

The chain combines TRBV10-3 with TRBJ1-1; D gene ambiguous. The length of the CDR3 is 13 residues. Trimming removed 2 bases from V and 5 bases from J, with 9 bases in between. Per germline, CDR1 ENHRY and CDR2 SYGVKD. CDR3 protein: CAISEQVGTEAFF. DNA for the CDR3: TGTGCCATCAGTGAGCAAGTCGGGACTGAAGCTTTCTTT.

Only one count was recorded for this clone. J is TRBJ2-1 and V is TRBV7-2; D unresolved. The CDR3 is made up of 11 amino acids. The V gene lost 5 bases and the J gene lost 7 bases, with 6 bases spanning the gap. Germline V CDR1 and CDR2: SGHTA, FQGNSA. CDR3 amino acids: CASSPRNEQFF. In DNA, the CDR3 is TGTGCCAGCAGCCCTAGAAATGAGCAGTTCTTC.

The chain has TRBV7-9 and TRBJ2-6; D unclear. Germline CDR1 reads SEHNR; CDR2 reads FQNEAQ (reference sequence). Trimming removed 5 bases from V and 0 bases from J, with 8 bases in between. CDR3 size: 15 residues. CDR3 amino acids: CASSAGLSGANVLTF. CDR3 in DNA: TGTGCCAGCAGCGCTGGGCTCTCTGGGGCCAACGTCCTGACTTTC.

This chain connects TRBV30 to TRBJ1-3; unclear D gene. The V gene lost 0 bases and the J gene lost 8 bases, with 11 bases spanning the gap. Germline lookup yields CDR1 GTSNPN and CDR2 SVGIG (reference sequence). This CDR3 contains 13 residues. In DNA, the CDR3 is TGTGCCTGGAGTGTTTGGTCGTCAGACACCATATATTTT. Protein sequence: CAWSVWSSDTIYF.

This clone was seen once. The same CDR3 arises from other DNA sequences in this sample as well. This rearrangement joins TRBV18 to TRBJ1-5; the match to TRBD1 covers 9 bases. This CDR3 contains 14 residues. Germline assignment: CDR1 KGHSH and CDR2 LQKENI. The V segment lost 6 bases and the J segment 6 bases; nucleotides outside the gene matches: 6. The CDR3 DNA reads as TGTGCCAGCTCGCCCGGGACAGGGTCTCAGCCCCAGCATTTT. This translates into CASSPGTGSQPQHF.

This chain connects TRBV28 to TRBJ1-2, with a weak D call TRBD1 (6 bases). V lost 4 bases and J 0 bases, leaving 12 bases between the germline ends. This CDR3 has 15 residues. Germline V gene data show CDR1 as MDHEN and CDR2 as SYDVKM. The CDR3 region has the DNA TGTGCCAGCAGTTCCCGAGACAGGACTAACTATGGCTACACCTTC. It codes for CASSSRDRTNYGYTF.

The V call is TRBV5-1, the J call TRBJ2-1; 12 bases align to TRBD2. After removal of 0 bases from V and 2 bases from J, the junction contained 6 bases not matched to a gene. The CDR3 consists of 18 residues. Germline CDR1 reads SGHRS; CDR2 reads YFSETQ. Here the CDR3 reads CASSLAPSSGGAYNEQFF. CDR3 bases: TGCGCCAGCAGCTTGGCGCCCTCTAGCGGGGGGGCCTACAATGAGCAGTTCTTC.

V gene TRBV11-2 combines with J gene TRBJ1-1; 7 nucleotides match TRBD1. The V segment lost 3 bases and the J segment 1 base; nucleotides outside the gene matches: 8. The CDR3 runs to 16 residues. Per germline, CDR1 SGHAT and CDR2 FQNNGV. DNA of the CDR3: TGTGCCAGCAGCTTCTTAGGCCCAGGGGGGAACACTGAAGCTTTCTTT. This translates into CASSFLGPGGNTEAFF.

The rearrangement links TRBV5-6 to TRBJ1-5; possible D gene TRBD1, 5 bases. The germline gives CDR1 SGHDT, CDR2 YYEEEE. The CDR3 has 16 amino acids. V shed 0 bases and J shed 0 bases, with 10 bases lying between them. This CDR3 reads CASSLGGPNSNQPQHF. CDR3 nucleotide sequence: TGTGCCAGCAGCTTGGGGGGCCCCAATAGCAATCAGCCCCAGCATTTT. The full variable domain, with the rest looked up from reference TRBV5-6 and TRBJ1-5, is DAGVTQSPTHLIKTRGQQVTLRCSPKSGHDTVSWYQQALGQGPQFIFQYYEEEERQRGNFPDRFSGHQFPNYSSELNVNALLLGDSALYLCASSLGGPNSNQPQHFGDGTRLSIL.

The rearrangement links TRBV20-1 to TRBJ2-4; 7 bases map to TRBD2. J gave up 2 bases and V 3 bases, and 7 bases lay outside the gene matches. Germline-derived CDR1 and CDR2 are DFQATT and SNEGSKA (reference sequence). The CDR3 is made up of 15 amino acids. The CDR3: CSASLRGSPKNIQYF. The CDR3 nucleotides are TGCAGTGCTAGTTTGCGGGGGAGTCCCAAAAACATTCAGTACTTC.

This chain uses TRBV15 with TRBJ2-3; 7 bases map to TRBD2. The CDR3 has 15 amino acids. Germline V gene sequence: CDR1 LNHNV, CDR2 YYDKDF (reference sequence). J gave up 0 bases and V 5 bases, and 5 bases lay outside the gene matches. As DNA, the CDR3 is TGTGCCACCAGCCTCAGCGGGGACAGCACAGATACGCAGTATTTT. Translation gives CATSLSGDSTDTQYF. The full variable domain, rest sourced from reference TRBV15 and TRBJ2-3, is DAMVIQNPRYQVTQFGKPVTLSCSQTLNHNVMYWYQQKSSQAPKLLFHYYDKDFNNEADTPDNFQSRRPNTSFCFLDIRSPGLGDTAMYLCATSLSGDSTDTQYFGPGTRLTVL.

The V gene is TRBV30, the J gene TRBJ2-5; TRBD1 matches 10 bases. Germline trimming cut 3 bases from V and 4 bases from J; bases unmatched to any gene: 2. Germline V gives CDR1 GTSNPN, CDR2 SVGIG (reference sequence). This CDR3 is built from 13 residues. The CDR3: CAWRGQGRETQYF. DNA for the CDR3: TGTGCCTGGAGGGGACAGGGGAGAGAGACCCAGTACTTC.

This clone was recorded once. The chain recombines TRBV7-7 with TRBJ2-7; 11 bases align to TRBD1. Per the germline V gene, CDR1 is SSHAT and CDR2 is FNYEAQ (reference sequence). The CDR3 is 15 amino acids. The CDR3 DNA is TGTGCCAGAGAGAAGCACCCGGGACAGGGGGTCCCCCTTTTGGTC. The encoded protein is CAREKHPGQGVPLLV.

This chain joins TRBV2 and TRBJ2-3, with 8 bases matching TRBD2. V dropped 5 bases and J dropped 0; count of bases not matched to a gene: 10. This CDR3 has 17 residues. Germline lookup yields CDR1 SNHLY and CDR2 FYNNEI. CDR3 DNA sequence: TGTGCCAGCAGTAGGACTAGCCGGGGGGCAAGCACAGATACGCAGTATTTT. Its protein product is CASSRTSRGASTDTQYF.

The CDR3 spells CASRPGTGNAFF. The DNA for the CDR3 is TGTGCCAGCAGGCCCGGGACAGGTAACGCTTTCTTT. The J gene is TRBJ1-1, the V gene TRBV12-3 or TRBV12-4, with 8 bases fitting TRBD1. CDR3 length: 12 residues. V lost 6 bases to trimming and J lost 11 bases; unmatched junction nucleotides: 8.

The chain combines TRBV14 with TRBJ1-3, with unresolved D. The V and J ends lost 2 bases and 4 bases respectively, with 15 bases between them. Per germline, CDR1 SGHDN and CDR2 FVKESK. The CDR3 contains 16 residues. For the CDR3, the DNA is TGTGCCAGCAGCCAATTTTACTCCTCCCGAGGAAACACCATATATTTT. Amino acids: CASSQFYSSRGNTIYF.

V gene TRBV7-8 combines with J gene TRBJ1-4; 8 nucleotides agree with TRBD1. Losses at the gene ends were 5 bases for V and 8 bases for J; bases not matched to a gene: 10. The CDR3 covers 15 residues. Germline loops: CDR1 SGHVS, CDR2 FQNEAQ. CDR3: CASSREQGALEKLFF. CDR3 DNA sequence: TGTGCCAGCAGCCGAGAGCAGGGGGCTTTAGAAAAACTGTTTTTT.

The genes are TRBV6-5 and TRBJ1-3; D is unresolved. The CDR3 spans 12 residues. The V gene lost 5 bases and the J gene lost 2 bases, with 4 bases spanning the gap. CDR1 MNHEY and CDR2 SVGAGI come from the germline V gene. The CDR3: CASSTAGNTIYF. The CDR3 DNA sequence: TGTGCCAGCAGTACGGCTGGAAACACCATATATTTT.

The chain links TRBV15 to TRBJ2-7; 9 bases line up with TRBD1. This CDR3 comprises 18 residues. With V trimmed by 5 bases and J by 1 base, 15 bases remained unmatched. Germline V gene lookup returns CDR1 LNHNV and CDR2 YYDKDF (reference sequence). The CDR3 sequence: CATSVNIAGTGMSYEQYF. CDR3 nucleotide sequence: TGTGCCACCAGCGTAAACATTGCCGGGACAGGGATGTCCTACGAGCAGTACTTC.

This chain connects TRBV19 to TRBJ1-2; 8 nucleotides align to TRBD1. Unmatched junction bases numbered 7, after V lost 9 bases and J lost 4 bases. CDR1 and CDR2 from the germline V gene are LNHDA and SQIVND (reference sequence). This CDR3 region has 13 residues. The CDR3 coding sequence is TGTGCCAGCGAGACAGGGGCCTTCTATGGCTACACCTTC. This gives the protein CASETGAFYGYTF.

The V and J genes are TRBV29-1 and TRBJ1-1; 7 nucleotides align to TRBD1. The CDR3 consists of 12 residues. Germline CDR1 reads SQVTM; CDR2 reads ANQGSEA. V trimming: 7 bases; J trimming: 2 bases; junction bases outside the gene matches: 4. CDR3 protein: CSARQGNTEAFF. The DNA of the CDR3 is TGCAGCGCAAGACAGGGCAACACTGAAGCTTTCTTT.

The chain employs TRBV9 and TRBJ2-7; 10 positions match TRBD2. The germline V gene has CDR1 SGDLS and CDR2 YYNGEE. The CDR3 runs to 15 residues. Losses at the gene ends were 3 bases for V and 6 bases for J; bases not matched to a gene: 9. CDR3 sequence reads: CASSGPSGGFGEQYF. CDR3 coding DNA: TGTGCCAGCAGCGGACCTAGCGGGGGTTTCGGCGAGCAGTACTTC.

The CDR3, as DNA: TGTGCCTCGACCGTTGAGGGGGCGGCATCCTACGAGCAGTACTTC. It yields the protein CASTVEGAASYEQYF. V usage is TRBV6-6 and J usage is TRBJ2-7; TRBD1 agrees at 7 bases. The CDR3 runs 15 residues. The trim removed 11 bases at V and 1 base at J, leaving 14 bases unmatched. Germline assignment: CDR1 MNHNY and CDR2 SVGAGI (reference sequence).

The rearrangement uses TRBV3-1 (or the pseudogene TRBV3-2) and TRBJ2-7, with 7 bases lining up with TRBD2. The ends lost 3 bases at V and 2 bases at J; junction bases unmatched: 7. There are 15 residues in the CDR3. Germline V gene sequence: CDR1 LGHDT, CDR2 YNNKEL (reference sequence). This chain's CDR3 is CASSQGERGTYEQYF. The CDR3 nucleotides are TGTGCCAGCAGCCAGGGTGAGCGGGGAACCTACGAGCAGTACTTC.

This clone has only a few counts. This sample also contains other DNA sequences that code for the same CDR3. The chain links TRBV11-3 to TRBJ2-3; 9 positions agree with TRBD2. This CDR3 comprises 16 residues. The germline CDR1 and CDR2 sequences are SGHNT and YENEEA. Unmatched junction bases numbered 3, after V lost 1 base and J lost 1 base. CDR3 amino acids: CASSLGASGGTDTQYF. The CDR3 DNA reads TGTGCCAGCAGCTTAGGAGCTAGCGGGGGCACAGATACGCAGTATTTT.

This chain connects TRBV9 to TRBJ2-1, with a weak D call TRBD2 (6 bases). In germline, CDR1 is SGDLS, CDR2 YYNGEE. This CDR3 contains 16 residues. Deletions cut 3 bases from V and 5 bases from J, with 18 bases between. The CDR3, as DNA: TGTGCCAGCAGCGCCCGGCAGATGACGGGGGACAATGAGCAGTTCTTC. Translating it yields CASSARQMTGDNEQFF.

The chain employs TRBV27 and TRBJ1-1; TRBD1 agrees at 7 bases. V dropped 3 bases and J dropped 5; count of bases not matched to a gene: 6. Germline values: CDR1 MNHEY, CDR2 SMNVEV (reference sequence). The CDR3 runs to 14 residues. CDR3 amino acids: CASSFRGGATEAFF. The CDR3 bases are TGTGCCAGCAGTTTTAGAGGGGGCGCTACTGAAGCTTTCTTT.

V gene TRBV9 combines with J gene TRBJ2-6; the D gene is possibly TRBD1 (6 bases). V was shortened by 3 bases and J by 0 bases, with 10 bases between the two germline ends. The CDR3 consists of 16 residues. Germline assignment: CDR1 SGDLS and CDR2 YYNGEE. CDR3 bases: TGTGCCAGCAGCGCGGACAGCTCCTCTGGGGCCAACGTCCTGACTTTC. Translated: CASSADSSSGANVLTF.

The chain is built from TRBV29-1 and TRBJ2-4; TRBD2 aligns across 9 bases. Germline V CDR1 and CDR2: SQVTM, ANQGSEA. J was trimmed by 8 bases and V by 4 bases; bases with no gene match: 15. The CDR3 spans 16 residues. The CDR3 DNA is TGCAGCGTTGTTAAGCTGGCGGGGGGGCCGGAATACATTCAGTACTTC. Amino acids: CSVVKLAGGPEYIQYF.

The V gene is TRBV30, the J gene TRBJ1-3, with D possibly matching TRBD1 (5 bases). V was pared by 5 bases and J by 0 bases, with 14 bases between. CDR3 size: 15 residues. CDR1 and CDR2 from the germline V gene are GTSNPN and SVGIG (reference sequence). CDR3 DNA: TGTGCCTGGGGAGAGACAGTAAGCTCTGGAAACACCATATATTTT. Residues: CAWGETVSSGNTIYF.